Below, 32 T cell receptor beta chains from the same sample are listed, as sequenced in a study of shared clonotypes between healthy human individuals. TCRdb keeps only in-frame clones here, not all; method: immunoSEQ multiplex PCR. The sample shows millions of clones, roughly 94% of them seen only once. Sequencing was done on a sample of naive CD4+ T cells sorted from blood. Subset meaning: CD45RA+ positively selected. Receptors originate from a man aged 18-30 years in good health.

The chain employs TRBV7-9 and TRBJ2-7, with 13 nucleotides matching TRBD2. The germline CDR1 and CDR2 sequences are SEHNR and FQNEAQ (reference sequence). The CDR3 has 17 residues. The V and J ends lost 0 bases and 4 bases, in that order; junction bases with no gene match: 6. In DNA, the CDR3 is TGTGCCAGCAGCTTAGCTTCGACTAGCGGGAGGCCGTACGAGCAGTACTTC. Translating it yields CASSLASTSGRPYEQYF.

As to this clone: The sample has other DNA sequences that encode this CDR3 too. The chain recombines TRBV7-8 with TRBJ2-2; no firm D call. The germline V gene encodes CDR1 SGHVS and CDR2 FQNEAQ. Trimming stripped 3 bases from V and 1 base from J, with 6 bases between. This CDR3 has 14 residues. CDR3 in amino acids: CASSLSGNTGELFF. CDR3 coding DNA: TGTGCCAGCAGCTTGTCAGGGAACACCGGGGAGCTGTTTTTT.

The rearrangement uses TRBV28 and TRBJ2-2; D perhaps matches TRBD2 (6 bases). Germline CDR1 and CDR2: MDHEN and SYDVKM. CDR3 size: 19 residues. V lost 5 bases and J 3 bases, leaving 25 bases between the germline ends. Written as DNA, the CDR3 is TGTGCCAGCAGTACCACCTGGGGATTCCCAGGAGGGGACACCGGGGAGCTGTTTTTT. It codes for CASSTTWGFPGGDTGELFF.

As concerns this clone: A junction end diverges from the germline sequence, so it may reflect a read error. V is TRBV7-7 and J is TRBJ2-2; a weak D match, TRBD1 (6 bases). CDR1 SSHAT and CDR2 FNYEAQ come from the germline V gene (reference sequence). The CDR3 runs to 13 residues. DNA of the CDR3: TGTGCTAGCAGCCAGACAGGCACCGGGGAGCTGTTTTTT. This sequence encodes CASSQTGTGELFF.

To note about this clone: This CDR3 fails to terminate in the conserved phenylalanine or tryptophan, so it likely reflects a read error. The V and J genes are TRBV7-2 and TRBJ1-5; unclear D gene. Per the germline V gene, CDR1 is SGHTA and CDR2 is FQGNSA. The CDR3 totals 14 residues. The V and J ends lost 6 bases and 3 bases respectively, with 12 bases between them. The CDR3: CASSPDGINQPQHL. As DNA, the CDR3 is TGTGCCAGCAGTCCAGATGGGATCAATCAGCCCCAGCATCTT.

A note on this clone: The sample carries other DNA sequences with the same CDR3. The chain carries TRBV2 and TRBJ2-3, with D unresolved. This CDR3 has 13 residues. Germline CDR1 reads SNHLY; CDR2 reads FYNNEI. V was cut by 4 bases and J by 3 bases, with 8 bases left in between. The CDR3 spells CASSGQATDTQYF. CDR3 DNA: TGTGCCAGCAGTGGGCAGGCGACAGATACGCAGTATTTT.

This chain joins TRBV19 and TRBJ1-5; the D gene is possibly TRBD1 (5 bases). The CDR3 spans 13 residues. Trimming took 7 bases from V and 5 from J, leaving 12 bases between them. Germline V gives CDR1 LNHDA, CDR2 SQIVND (reference sequence). The CDR3 spells CASKGWDDQPQHF. The CDR3 DNA follows: TGTGCCAGTAAGGGTTGGGACGATCAGCCCCAGCATTTT.

Comments on this clone: This specimen includes other DNA sequences encoding the same CDR3. The rearrangement uses TRBV6-5 and TRBJ2-3, with D possibly called TRBD1 or TRBD2 (5 bases each). Germline CDR1 is MNHEY and CDR2 is SVGAGI. The length of the CDR3 is 13 residues. Trimming removed 6 bases from V and 0 bases from J, with 7 bases in between. In DNA, the CDR3 is TGTGCCAGCAGCCGGGACAGCACAGATACGCAGTATTTT. Translation: CASSRDSTDTQYF.

The CDR3 DNA reads TGTGCCATCAGTGGGGGCACAGTACTCAATTCACCCCTCCACTTT. This encodes CAISGGTVLNSPLHF. The chain uses TRBV10-3 and TRBJ1-6; D may be TRBD1 (5 bases). This CDR3 is 15 amino acids long. The germline CDR1 and CDR2 sequences are ENHRY and SYGVKD. V dropped 4 bases and J dropped 7 bases, with 14 bases sitting between them.

The rearrangement uses TRBV18 and TRBJ2-1; 10 bases are shared with TRBD2. The CDR3 totals 19 residues. Germline V CDR1 and CDR2: KGHSH, LQKENI. With 2 bases clipped from V and 2 bases from J, the junction kept 12 bases outside the gene matches. The CDR3 sequence: CASSPTRFSGTSAYNEQFF. CDR3 in DNA: TGTGCCAGCTCACCAACGCGTTTCTCCGGGACTAGCGCCTACAATGAGCAGTTCTTC.

The chain joins TRBV28 to TRBJ1-4; 8 nucleotides line up with TRBD1. The CDR3 is 13 amino acids. V was clipped by 7 bases and J by 9 bases; unmatched bases: 7. Germline lookup yields CDR1 MDHEN and CDR2 SYDVKM. This CDR3 reads CASMGQVYQKLFF. Here the CDR3 DNA reads TGTGCCAGCATGGGACAGGTTTATCAAAAACTGTTTTTT.

V is TRBV6-1 and J is TRBJ1-4; D call uncertain. This CDR3 is 13 amino acids long. V lost 2 bases and J lost 7, with 8 bases in between. Per germline, CDR1 MNHNS and CDR2 SASEGT. CDR3 in amino acids: CASSETRSEKLFF. As DNA, the CDR3 is TGTGCCAGCAGTGAAACGAGAAGTGAAAAACTGTTTTTT.

J is TRBJ2-7 and V is TRBV7-2; 7 bases are a match to TRBD1. CDR3 length equals 14 residues. The J segment lost 0 bases and the V segment lost 4 bases, leaving 3 bases of the junction unmatched. Germline V lookup: CDR1 SGHTA, CDR2 FQGNSA. CDR3 in DNA: TGTGCCAGCAGCTCGGACAGGTTCTCCTACGAGCAGTACTTC. Its protein is CASSSDRFSYEQYF.

The genes are TRBV10-3 and TRBJ2-7, with 14 bases matching TRBD2. V trimming: 6 bases; J trimming: 4 bases; junction bases outside the gene matches: 8. Germline V gene data show CDR1 as ENHRY and CDR2 as SYGVKD. This CDR3 is 16 amino acids long. CDR3 loop: CAIRGTSGSIGYEQYF. CDR3 nucleotide sequence: TGTGCCATCAGGGGGACTAGCGGGAGTATTGGGTACGAGCAGTACTTC.

The genes are TRBV5-1 and TRBJ2-7, with 7 bases that match TRBD2. Germline loops: CDR1 SGHRS, CDR2 YFSETQ. The CDR3 has 16 amino acids. V shed 3 bases, J shed 3 bases, and the junction held 12 bases outside the gene matches. This CDR3 is CASSSLGGSSNYEQYF. The CDR3 DNA reads as TGCGCCAGCAGCTCTTTGGGCGGGAGTTCAAACTACGAGCAGTACTTC.

The chain is built from TRBV6-1 and TRBJ2-1; 9 nucleotides line up with TRBD2. The CDR3 covers 15 residues. Germline CDR1 and CDR2: MNHNS and SASEGT. With V trimmed by 2 bases and J by 6 bases, 5 bases remained unmatched. This CDR3 reads CASSEWAGGLNEQFF. For the CDR3, the DNA is TGTGCCAGCAGTGAATGGGCGGGAGGGCTCAATGAGCAGTTCTTC.

V and J are TRBV4-1 and TRBJ2-3; 13 bases match TRBD2. J was trimmed by 5 bases and V by 4 bases; bases with no gene match: 6. Germline V lookup: CDR1 MGHRA, CDR2 YSYEKL. The CDR3 loop spans 16 amino acids. The CDR3 DNA follows: TGCGCCAGCAGCCCAGGGGGACTAGCGGGGCAAGATACGCAGTATTTT. Its translation is CASSPGGLAGQDTQYF.

This clone was counted once. The chain joins TRBV19 to TRBJ1-3; D is ambiguous. This CDR3 is built from 14 residues. Between the trimmed V and J ends, which lost 2 bases and 1 base, there was a span of 6 bases. Per the germline V gene, CDR1 is LNHDA and CDR2 is SQIVND (reference sequence). The CDR3 DNA reads as TGTGCCAGTAGTATATACGAGTCTGGAAACACCATATATTTT. Its protein is CASSIYESGNTIYF.

The V gene is TRBV5-1, the J gene TRBJ2-3; 7 positions agree with TRBD2. The CDR3 is 14 amino acids. V shed 4 bases, J shed 8 bases, and the junction held 10 bases outside the gene matches. Germline CDR1 is SGHRS and CDR2 is YFSETQ. The CDR3 protein is CASSDPSGDFTQYF. CDR3 nucleotides: TGCGCCAGCAGCGACCCCAGCGGGGACTTTACGCAGTATTTT.

V and J are TRBV30 and TRBJ2-7; possibly TRBD1 or TRBD2 for D (7 bases each). Germline-derived CDR1 and CDR2 are GTSNPN and SVGIG (reference sequence). The CDR3 contains 14 residues. V was pared by 3 bases and J by 2 bases, with 14 bases between. CDR3 loop: CAWRGQGGTYEQYF. CDR3 nucleotide sequence: TGTGCCTGGAGAGGGCAGGGGGGGACCTACGAGCAGTACTTC.

Comment on this clone: This same CDR3 is encoded by further DNA sequences in the sample. V is TRBV28 and J is TRBJ2-7, with D unclear. Per the germline V gene, CDR1 is MDHEN and CDR2 is SYDVKM. Trimming cost V 3 bases and J 1 base, with 4 bases left between them. CDR3 length: 12 amino acids. The CDR3: CASSFSSYEQYF. The CDR3 DNA follows: TGTGCCAGCAGTTTTAGTTCCTACGAGCAGTACTTC.

This rearrangement joins TRBV6-1 to TRBJ2-7; D gene ambiguous. Per the germline V gene, CDR1 is MNHNS and CDR2 is SASEGT. The germline V and J ends were trimmed by 4 bases and 4 bases, with 8 bases remaining between them. CDR3 length equals 12 residues. The CDR3 is CASSAWGYEQYF. The CDR3 DNA reads TGTGCCAGCAGTGCATGGGGTTACGAGCAGTACTTC.

This sequence joins TRBV5-4 and TRBJ2-1; D is perhaps TRBD2 (5 bases). The germline V gene encodes CDR1 SGHNT and CDR2 YYREEE (reference sequence). The CDR3 length is 17 residues. Trimming removed 2 bases at V and 0 bases at J, with 15 bases between. CDR3 region: CASSFGGRGSSYNEQFF. DNA for the CDR3: TGTGCCAGCAGCTTCGGAGGCCGGGGTAGCTCCTACAATGAGCAGTTCTTC.

The chain carries TRBV10-3 and TRBJ1-2; 8 bases are a match to TRBD1. V gave up 10 bases and J gave up 3 bases; unmatched junction bases: 7. This CDR3 spans 13 amino acids. The germline V gene has CDR1 ENHRY and CDR2 SYGVKD. The CDR3 DNA reads as TGTGCCACTTCGGACAGGGCCGACTATGGCTACACCTTC. As protein: CATSDRADYGYTF.

This rearrangement joins TRBV28 to TRBJ2-7; a possible D gene is TRBD2 (7 bases). The CDR3 covers 13 residues. Germline values: CDR1 MDHEN, CDR2 SYDVKM. The V and J ends lost 6 bases and 2 bases respectively, with 11 bases between them. In DNA, the CDR3 is TGTGCCAGCAGGGGGGGGCGCCCCTACGAGCAGTACTTC. It yields the protein CASRGGRPYEQYF.

About this clone itself: One end of the junction varies from germline; a read error may be responsible. The same CDR3 also results from other DNA sequences found in this sample. The genes are TRBV18 and TRBJ2-7; D not resolved. Per germline, CDR1 KGHSH and CDR2 LQKENI. This CDR3 has 13 amino acids. The CDR3, as DNA: TGTGCCAGCTCGCCACAGAGCTCCTACGAGCAGTACTTC. Amino acid sequence: CASSPQSSYEQYF.

V gene TRBV10-2 combines with J gene TRBJ1-4, with a tentative D call TRBD1 (5 bases). In germline, CDR1 is WSHSY, CDR2 SAAADI. Between the trimmed V and J ends, which lost 5 bases and 4 bases, there was a span of 11 bases. This CDR3 is 14 amino acids long. This CDR3 reads CASSQTVFNEKLFF. CDR3 coding DNA: TGCGCCAGCAGTCAGACAGTGTTTAATGAAAAACTGTTTTTT.

The CDR3 DNA reads TGTGCCAGCAGCCTAACCGGGGAGCTGTTTTTT. Protein sequence: CASSLTGELFF. J is TRBJ2-2 and V is TRBV6-6; no clear D gene. Germline V gene sequence: CDR1 MNHNY, CDR2 SVGAGI (reference sequence). This CDR3 contains 11 residues. V was trimmed by 6 bases and J by 5 bases, leaving 4 bases between them.

The chain is built from TRBV19 and TRBJ1-3; D is ambiguous. This CDR3 spans 19 amino acids. CDR1 LNHDA and CDR2 SQIVND come from the germline V gene (reference sequence). The V gene lost 2 bases and the J gene lost 0 bases, with 20 bases spanning the gap. CDR3 in amino acids: CASSISRESSSFSGNTIYF. Here the CDR3 DNA reads TGTGCCAGTAGTATATCCCGGGAATCTAGTTCCTTCTCTGGAAACACCATATATTTT. Together with reference TRBV19 and TRBJ1-3, the CDR3 gives the full variable domain: DGGITQSPKYLFRKEGQNVTLSCEQNLNHDAMYWYRQDPGQGLRLIYYSQIVNDFQKGDIAEGYSVSREKKESFPLTVTSAQKNPTAFYLCASSISRESSSFSGNTIYFGEGSWLTVV.

The chain joins TRBV27 to TRBJ2-3; D possibly corresponds to TRBD2 (5 bases). The germline V gene encodes CDR1 MNHEY and CDR2 SMNVEV (reference sequence). V shed 2 bases and J shed 1 base, with 7 bases lying between them. The CDR3 loop spans 14 amino acids. This CDR3 is CASSLAGGTDTQYF. The CDR3 DNA reads as TGTGCCAGCAGTTTAGCGGGTGGCACAGATACGCAGTATTTT.

The V call is TRBV19, the J call TRBJ2-5; D is undetermined. CDR1 is LNHDA, CDR2 SQIVND, per germline (reference sequence). V was clipped by 5 bases and J by 4 bases, with 20 bases between them. The CDR3 is made up of 16 amino acids. The CDR3 loop is CASSHQVAGVGETQYF. The CDR3 region has the DNA TGTGCCAGTAGTCACCAGGTGGCAGGAGTGGGAGAGACCCAGTACTTC.

The V and J genes are TRBV19 and TRBJ2-5; D is ambiguous. Germline lookup yields CDR1 LNHDA and CDR2 SQIVND (reference sequence). This CDR3 is built from 15 residues. V lost 3 bases and J lost 4, with 15 bases in between. The CDR3: CASSIDPRATETQYF. In DNA form, the CDR3 reads TGTGCCAGTAGTATCGATCCTAGGGCAACAGAGACCCAGTACTTC.